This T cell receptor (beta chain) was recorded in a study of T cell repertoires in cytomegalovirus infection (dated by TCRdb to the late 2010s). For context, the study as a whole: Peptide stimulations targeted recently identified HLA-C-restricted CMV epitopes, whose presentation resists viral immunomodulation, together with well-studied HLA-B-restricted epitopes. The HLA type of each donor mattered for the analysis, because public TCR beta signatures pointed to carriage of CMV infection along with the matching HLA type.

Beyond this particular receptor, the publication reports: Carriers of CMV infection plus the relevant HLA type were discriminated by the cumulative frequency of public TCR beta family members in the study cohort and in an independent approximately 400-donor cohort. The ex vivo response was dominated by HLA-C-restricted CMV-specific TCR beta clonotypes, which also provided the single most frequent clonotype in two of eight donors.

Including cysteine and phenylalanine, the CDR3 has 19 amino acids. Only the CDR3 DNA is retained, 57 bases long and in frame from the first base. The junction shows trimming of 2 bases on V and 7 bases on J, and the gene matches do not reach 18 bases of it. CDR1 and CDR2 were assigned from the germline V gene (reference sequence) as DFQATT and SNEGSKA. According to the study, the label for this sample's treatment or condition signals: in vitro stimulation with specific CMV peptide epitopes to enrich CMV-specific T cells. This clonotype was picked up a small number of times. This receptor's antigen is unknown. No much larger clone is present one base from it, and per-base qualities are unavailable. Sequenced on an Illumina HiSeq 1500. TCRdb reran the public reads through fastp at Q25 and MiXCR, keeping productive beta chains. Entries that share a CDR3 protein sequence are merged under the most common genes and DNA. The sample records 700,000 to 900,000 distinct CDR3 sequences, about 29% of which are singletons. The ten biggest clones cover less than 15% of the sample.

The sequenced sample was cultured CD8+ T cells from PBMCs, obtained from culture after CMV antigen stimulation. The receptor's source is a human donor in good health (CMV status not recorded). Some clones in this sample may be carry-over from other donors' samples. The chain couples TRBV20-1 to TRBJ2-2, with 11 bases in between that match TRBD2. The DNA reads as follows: TGCAGTGCTAGAATACTAGCGGGGGCCACTTTCCTAAATAGCGGGGAGCTGTTTTTT. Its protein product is CSARILAGATFLNSGELFF.